The subject of this entry is one T cell receptor beta chain. The target of this receptor is not known. No base qualities exist here, and no much larger clone lies one base off it. The CDR3 has 14 amino acids, counting the end cysteine and phenylalanine. Left in the record is the CDR3 DNA by itself, 42 bases read in frame from the first base. Trimming takes 4 bases from V and 3 bases from J, and the germline ends sit 12 bases apart. Reading the germline V gene (reference sequence) gives CDR1 MNHNY and CDR2 SVGAGI. Libraries were made using the immunoSEQ multiplex PCR assay. The clones in this table, taken by TCRdb from immuneACCESS, are in-frame only. Not every clone is retained; where verified, under half of the shortfall comes from an unresolved V gene, and the cause of the rest is unknown. The sample includes over 150,000 clones, with just over 95% observed a single time. The ten largest clones represent approximately 1% of the sample.

The data belong to a study of control samples from healthy donors and cancer patients (dated by TCRdb to 2020 to 2022). The sequence joins TRBV6-6 to TRBJ1-2; no D segment can be confidently identified. The source of this sequence is a woman in her 30s in good health. The specimen was blood. CDR3 protein: CASSFETSDYGYTF. Here is the DNA: TGTGCCAGCAGTTTTGAGACAAGCGACTATGGCTACACCTTC.